Below, 28 T cell receptor beta chains from the same sample are listed, as sequenced in a study of cytomegalovirus exposure and HLA in healthy donors. PCR amplification relied on 60 Vbeta primers (plus 13 Jbeta primers). The data were produced by immunoSEQ multiplex PCR, yet TCRdb's version contains in-frame clones alone and is incomplete. This table holds 95,000 to 150,000 clones, over 60% found once. The material sequenced was PBMCs. These receptors were collected from a man aged 60 to 75 in good health and CMV-seropositive.

The chain carries TRBV2 and TRBJ2-1, with D tentatively TRBD1 (5 bases). Germline V gene data show CDR1 as SNHLY and CDR2 as FYNNEI. V gave up 5 bases and J gave up 5 bases, with 7 bases separating them. The CDR3 loop spans 12 amino acids. The CDR3 DNA is TGTGCCAGCAGTCAACAGGACAATGAGCAGTTCTTC. Translation gives CASSQQDNEQFF.

The chain couples TRBV2 to TRBJ2-3; 11 nucleotides match TRBD1. The CDR3 runs 19 residues. CDR1 is SNHLY and CDR2 is FYNNEI in the germline V gene. V lost 6 bases, J lost 1 base, and 15 bases stayed unmatched. As DNA, the CDR3 is TGTGCCAGCAGGGGGGGGACAGGGGGTACGCCAGGGGGCACAGATACGCAGTATTTT. This translates into CASRGGTGGTPGGTDTQYF.

The gene calls are TRBV28 and TRBJ1-1; maybe TRBD1 (6 bases). CDR1 is MDHEN, CDR2 SYDVKM, per germline. There are 13 residues in the CDR3. V lost 5 bases and J lost 1, with 8 bases in between. CDR3 in DNA: TGTGCCAGCAGTATGACAGGGAACACTGAAGCTTTCTTT. Amino acid sequence: CASSMTGNTEAFF. The whole variable domain, remainder taken from reference TRBV28 and TRBJ1-1, is DVKVTQSSRYLVKRTGEKVFLECVQDMDHENMFWYRQDPGLGLRLIYFSYDVKMKEKGDIPEGYSVSREKKERFSLILESASTNQTSMYLCASSMTGNTEAFFGQGTRLTVV.

This clone has a handful of counts. The chain has TRBV4-1 and TRBJ1-1; 7 bases fit TRBD1. The J segment lost 3 bases and the V segment lost 2 bases, leaving 3 bases of the junction unmatched. The CDR3 totals 14 residues. Germline lookup yields CDR1 MGHRA and CDR2 YSYEKL. CDR3 nucleotides: TGCGCCAGCAGCCAACTACAGGGGTACACTGAAGCTTTCTTT. Translation gives CASSQLQGYTEAFF.

This clone was observed a handful of times. The rearrangement links TRBV4-1 to TRBJ1-6; D gene uncertain. The germline CDR1 and CDR2 sequences are MGHRA and YSYEKL. V was cut by 0 bases and J by 7 bases, with 22 bases left in between. The CDR3 consists of 19 residues. The chain's CDR3 is CASSQDRKTDPSPNSPLHF. CDR3 DNA: TGCGCCAGCAGCCAAGATCGGAAAACAGACCCGAGCCCCAATTCACCCCTCCACTTT.

This clone was seen a few times. The V and J genes are TRBV7-9 and TRBJ1-2; the D is unclear. Germline V gene data show CDR1 as SEHNR and CDR2 as FQNEAQ (reference sequence). CDR3 size: 13 residues. The germline V and J ends were trimmed by 5 bases and 7 bases, with 14 bases remaining between them. CDR3 nucleotides: TGTGCCAGCAGCCGGACTGGGATTGGTGGCTACACCTTC. It codes for CASSRTGIGGYTF.

V gene TRBV4-2 combines with J gene TRBJ2-5, with 15 bases lining up with TRBD2. With V trimmed by 0 bases and J by 0 bases, 5 bases remained unmatched. CDR1 is LGHNA, CDR2 YNFKEQ, per germline. The CDR3 loop spans 19 amino acids. For the CDR3, the DNA is TGTGCCAGCAGCCAAGAGGGACTAGCGGGGGGCCGATACCAAGAGACCCAGTACTTC. The encoded protein is CASSQEGLAGGRYQETQYF.

Only a few counts were recorded for this clone. The V call is TRBV4-1, the J call TRBJ1-1, with 8 bases aligning to TRBD1. The CDR3 spans 17 residues. Losses at the gene ends were 4 bases for V and 6 bases for J; bases not matched to a gene: 16. Germline V CDR1 and CDR2: MGHRA, YSYEKL. Here the CDR3 DNA reads TGCGCCAGCAGCCCGCGTCCCGGGACAGGTTTGAGGTCTGAAGCTTTCTTT. Residues: CASSPRPGTGLRSEAFF.

This clone turned up a few times. The V and J genes are TRBV6-6 and TRBJ2-7, with 11 positions matching TRBD1. V shed 8 bases and J 4 bases; nucleotides not matched to a gene: 7. This CDR3 region has 14 residues. Per germline, CDR1 MNHNY and CDR2 SVGAGI (reference sequence). For the CDR3, the DNA is TGTGCCAGCCTTTCGGGGGACAGGGGGTACGAGCAGTACTTC. Its protein product is CASLSGDRGYEQYF.

This clone was counted between two and nine times. This chain joins TRBV2 and TRBJ2-7; 7 positions match TRBD1. The CDR3 covers 16 residues. Germline V lookup: CDR1 SNHLY, CDR2 FYNNEI. The ends lost 5 bases at V and 1 base at J; junction bases unmatched: 11. The CDR3 is CASSQGTASISYEQYF. CDR3 in DNA: TGTGCCAGCAGTCAGGGGACAGCTAGCATTTCCTACGAGCAGTACTTC.

The chain combines TRBV5-6 with TRBJ2-5, with unresolved D. The germline V and J ends were trimmed by 0 bases and 3 bases, with 12 bases remaining between them. CDR1 is SGHDT, CDR2 YYEEEE, per germline. The CDR3 extends over 15 amino acids. The CDR3 DNA is TGTGCCAGCAGCTTGGCCTGGTCAGGTAAAGAGACCCAGTACTTC. Translating gives CASSLAWSGKETQYF.

The genes are TRBV2 and TRBJ1-2; TRBD1 aligns across 10 bases. Trimming removed 6 bases from V and 8 bases from J; junction bases left unmatched: 9. The germline V gene has CDR1 SNHLY and CDR2 FYNNEI. The CDR3 covers 14 residues. DNA of the CDR3: TGTGCCAGCAGCACGGACAGGGGGGTAGAGGGCTACACCTTC. It codes for CASSTDRGVEGYTF.

The chain is built from TRBV11-2 and TRBJ2-3; perhaps TRBD1 as D (5 bases). V lost 5 bases to trimming and J lost 6 bases, with 15 bases between them. In germline, CDR1 is SGHAT, CDR2 FQNNGV. This CDR3 comprises 14 residues. The CDR3 here is CASSLSGAEDTQYF. The CDR3 coding sequence is TGTGCCAGCAGCCTGTCTGGGGCGGAGGATACGCAGTATTTT. Full variable domain (missing parts from reference TRBV11-2 and TRBJ2-3): EAGVAQSPRYKIIEKRQSVAFWCNPISGHATLYWYQQILGQGPKLLIQFQNNGVVDDSQLPKDRFSAERLKGVDSTLKIQPAKLEDSAVYLCASSLSGAEDTQYFGPGTRLTVL.

The chain combines TRBV6-1 with TRBJ2-3, with 8 bases identical to TRBD1. The CDR3 is made up of 13 amino acids. Germline CDR1 MNHNS, CDR2 SASEGT. V trimming: 5 bases; J trimming: 6 bases; junction bases outside the gene matches: 4. The DNA of the CDR3 is TGTGCCAGCAGTTCGACAGGGGAGGATACGCAGTATTTT. As protein: CASSSTGEDTQYF.

This sequence joins TRBV5-1 and TRBJ1-2; tentatively, D is TRBD1 (5 bases). The CDR3 spans 15 residues. The V gene lost 1 base and the J gene lost 4 bases, with 14 bases spanning the gap. CDR1 and CDR2 from the germline V gene are SGHRS and YFSETQ. This CDR3 is CASSLRGGGSYGYTF. The CDR3 nucleotides read TGCGCCAGCAGCTTGCGCGGGGGGGGTAGCTATGGCTACACCTTC.

The V gene is TRBV19, the J gene TRBJ2-3, with 9 bases fitting TRBD1. The V segment lost 3 bases and the J segment 4 bases; nucleotides outside the gene matches: 11. Germline CDR1 reads LNHDA; CDR2 reads SQIVND (reference sequence). This CDR3 spans 17 amino acids. CDR3 coding DNA: TGTGCCAGTAGTATGCGTCCGCCGGGACAGGGCGCAGATACGCAGTATTTT. It specifies CASSMRPPGQGADTQYF.

The chain is built from TRBV2 and TRBJ1-1, with D hard to call. Trimming stripped 1 base from V and 4 bases from J, with 10 bases between. Germline V CDR1 and CDR2: SNHLY, FYNNEI. The CDR3 runs 14 residues. The CDR3 sequence is CASSEEVAGTEAFF. The CDR3, as DNA: TGTGCCAGCAGTGAAGAGGTTGCGGGCACTGAAGCTTTCTTT.

This clone was picked up a small number of times. CDR3 amino acids: CASSLNRGSSYEQYF. CDR3 bases: TGTGCCAGCAGCTTGAACAGGGGTTCCTCCTACGAGCAGTACTTC. The V call is TRBV5-4, the J call TRBJ2-7; TRBD1 aligns across 7 bases. Germline V lookup: CDR1 SGHNT, CDR2 YYREEE (reference sequence). The CDR3 extends over 15 amino acids. J lost 0 bases, V lost 1 base, and 4 bases had no gene match. The full variable domain, in which reference TRBV5-4 and TRBJ2-7 provide the parts outside the CDR3, is ETGVTQSPTHLIKTRGQQVTLRCSSQSGHNTVSWYQQALGQGPQFIFQYYREEENGRGNFPPRFSGLQFPNYSSELNVNALELDDSALYLCASSLNRGSSYEQYFGPGTRLTVT.

The chain joins TRBV30 to TRBJ1-2; D possibly corresponds to TRBD1 (6 bases). The CDR3 totals 19 residues. V was trimmed by 0 bases and J by 0 bases, leaving 23 bases between them. CDR1 and CDR2 from the germline V gene are GTSNPN and SVGIG (reference sequence). CDR3 nucleotides: TGTGCCTGGAGTGTAAGGATTAGGGACATTCACCCTACTAACTATGGCTACACCTTC. This gives the protein CAWSVRIRDIHPTNYGYTF.

The V call is TRBV9, the J call TRBJ1-2; D is unclear. There are 13 residues in the CDR3. Germline assignment: CDR1 SGDLS and CDR2 YYNGEE. Trimming took 3 bases from V and 4 from J, leaving 10 bases between them. In DNA form, the CDR3 reads TGTGCCAGCAGCGGGAACAGATCCTATGGCTACACCTTC. Translated: CASSGNRSYGYTF.

The V and J genes are TRBV14 and TRBJ2-7; unclear D gene. CDR1 and CDR2 (germline): SGHDN, FVKESK. V was cut by 4 bases and J by 3 bases, with 13 bases left in between. This CDR3 region has 14 residues. The chain's CDR3 is CASSPSFFYYEQYF. CDR3 bases: TGTGCCAGCAGCCCCTCCTTTTTTTACTACGAGCAGTACTTC.

The chain employs TRBV10-2 and TRBJ2-5; D possibly corresponds to TRBD2 (6 bases). The V end was cut by 7 bases, the J end by 0 bases, with 12 bases between. This CDR3 comprises 14 residues. CDR1 and CDR2 from the germline V gene are WSHSY and SAAADI. This CDR3 reads CASKSGPDQETQYF. CDR3 bases: TGCGCCAGCAAGAGCGGGCCCGACCAAGAGACCCAGTACTTC.

This clone was seen more than once but under ten times. This chain uses TRBV7-9 with TRBJ2-7; 8 bases match TRBD2. Looked up from germline, CDR1 is SEHNR and CDR2 is FQNEAQ (reference sequence). The CDR3 spans 14 residues. V was clipped by 5 bases and J by 5 bases; unmatched bases: 8. The CDR3 loop is CASSRPTSDHEQYF. In DNA, the CDR3 is TGTGCCAGCAGCCGACCGACTAGCGACCACGAGCAGTACTTC.

The gene calls are TRBV5-1 and TRBJ2-4; D gene uncertain. Trimming took off 4 bases at V and 8 bases at J, with 22 bases between the two ends. CDR1 SGHRS and CDR2 YFSETQ come from the germline V gene. CDR3 length: 16 amino acids. In DNA form, the CDR3 reads TGCGCCAGCAGCCTGTCTAACAGTGGGTTGTGGGACATTCAGTACTTC. Protein product: CASSLSNSGLWDIQYF.

This chain joins TRBV6-5 and TRBJ2-2; tentatively, D is TRBD2 (5 bases). The CDR3 runs 16 residues. CDR1 MNHEY and CDR2 SVGAGI come from the germline V gene. V was trimmed by 4 bases and J by 7 bases, leaving 19 bases between them. CDR3 bases: TGTGCCAGCAGTTCAGTACCGGGGATTTCTAACGGGGAGCTGTTTTTT. Its protein is CASSSVPGISNGELFF.

V is TRBV18 and J is TRBJ1-5; D possibly corresponds to TRBD1 (6 bases). Germline lookup yields CDR1 KGHSH and CDR2 LQKENI. CDR3 length: 13 residues. V was pared by 5 bases and J by 5 bases, with 10 bases between. CDR3 nucleotides: TGTGCCAGCTCAAAAGGGGGGGATCAGCCCCAGCATTTT. Protein product: CASSKGGDQPQHF.

Only a few counts were recorded for this clone. The V and J genes are TRBV2 and TRBJ2-1; TRBD1 aligns across 7 bases. CDR1 and CDR2 from the germline V gene are SNHLY and FYNNEI. Trimming took 4 bases from V and 10 from J; bases not matched to a gene: 4. The CDR3 runs 12 residues. CDR3 bases: TGTGCCAGCAGTGTGACAGGGATGGAGCAGTTCTTC. It yields the protein CASSVTGMEQFF.

In its sample, this clone was seen a few times. This chain links TRBV11-2 with TRBJ1-5, with D perhaps matching TRBD1 (6 bases). The CDR3 is 14 residues long. The ends were cut back, 5 bases at V and 2 bases at J, with 10 bases in the middle. Germline V gene lookup returns CDR1 SGHAT and CDR2 FQNNGV. CDR3 sequence (DNA): TGTGCCAGCAGCCGCCGACAGGGCAATCAGCCCCAGCATTTT. It specifies CASSRRQGNQPQHF.